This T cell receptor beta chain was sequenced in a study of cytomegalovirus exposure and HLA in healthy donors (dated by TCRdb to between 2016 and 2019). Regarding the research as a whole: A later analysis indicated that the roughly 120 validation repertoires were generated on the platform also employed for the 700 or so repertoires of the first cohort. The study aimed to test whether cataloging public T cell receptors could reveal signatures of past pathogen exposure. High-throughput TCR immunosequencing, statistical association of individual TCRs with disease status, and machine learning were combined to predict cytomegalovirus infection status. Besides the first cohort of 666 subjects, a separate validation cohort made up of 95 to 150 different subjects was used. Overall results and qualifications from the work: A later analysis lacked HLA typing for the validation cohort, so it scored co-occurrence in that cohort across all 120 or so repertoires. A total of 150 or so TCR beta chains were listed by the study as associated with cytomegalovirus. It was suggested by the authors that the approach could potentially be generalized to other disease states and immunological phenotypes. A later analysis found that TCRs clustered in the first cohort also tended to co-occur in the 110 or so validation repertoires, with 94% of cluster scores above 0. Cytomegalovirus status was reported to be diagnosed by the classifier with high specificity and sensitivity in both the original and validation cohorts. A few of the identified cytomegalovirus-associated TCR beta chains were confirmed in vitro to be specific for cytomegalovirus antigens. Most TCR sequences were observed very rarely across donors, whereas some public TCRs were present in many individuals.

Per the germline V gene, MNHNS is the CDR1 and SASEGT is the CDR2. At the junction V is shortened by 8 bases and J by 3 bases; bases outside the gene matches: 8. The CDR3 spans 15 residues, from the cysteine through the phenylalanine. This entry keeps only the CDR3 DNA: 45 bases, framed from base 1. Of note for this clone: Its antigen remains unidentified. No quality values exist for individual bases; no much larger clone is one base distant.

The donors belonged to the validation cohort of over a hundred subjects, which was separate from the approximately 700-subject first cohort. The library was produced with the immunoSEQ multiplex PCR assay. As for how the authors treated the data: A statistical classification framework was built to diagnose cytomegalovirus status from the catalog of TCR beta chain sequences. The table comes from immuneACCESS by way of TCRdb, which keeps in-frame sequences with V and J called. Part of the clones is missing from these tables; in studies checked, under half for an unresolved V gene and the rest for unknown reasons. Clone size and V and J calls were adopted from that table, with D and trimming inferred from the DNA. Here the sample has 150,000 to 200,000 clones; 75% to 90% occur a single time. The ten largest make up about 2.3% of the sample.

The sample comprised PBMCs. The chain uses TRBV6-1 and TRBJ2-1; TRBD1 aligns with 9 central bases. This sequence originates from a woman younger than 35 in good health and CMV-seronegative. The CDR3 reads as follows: CASVRDRVHYNEQFF. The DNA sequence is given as TGTGCCAGCGTTCGGGACAGGGTCCACTACAATGAGCAGTTCTTC.